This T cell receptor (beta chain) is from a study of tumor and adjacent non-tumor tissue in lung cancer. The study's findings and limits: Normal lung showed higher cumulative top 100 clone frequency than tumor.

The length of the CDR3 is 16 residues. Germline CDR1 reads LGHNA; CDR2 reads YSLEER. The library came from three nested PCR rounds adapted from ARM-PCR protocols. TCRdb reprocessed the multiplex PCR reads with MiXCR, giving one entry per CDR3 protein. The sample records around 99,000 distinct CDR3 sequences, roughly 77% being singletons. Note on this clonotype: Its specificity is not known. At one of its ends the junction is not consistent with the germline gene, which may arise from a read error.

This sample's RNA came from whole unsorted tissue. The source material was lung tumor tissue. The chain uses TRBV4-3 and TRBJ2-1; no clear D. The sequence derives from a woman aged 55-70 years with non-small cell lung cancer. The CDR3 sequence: CANSKGTISSYNEQFF. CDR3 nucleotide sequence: TGCGCCAACAGCAAAGGTACCATCAGCTCCTACAATGAGCAGTTCTTC.